Below are 32 T cell receptor beta chains sequenced from a single sample in a study of blood T cells in healthy people across ages. The second PCR ran roughly 6 to 11 cycles with a sample-barcoded 5' primer and J-beta primers. MiXCR, applied by TCRdb to the 5' RACE reads, yields one record per CDR3 protein. This table has approximately 780,000 distinct CDR3 sequences, around a quarter appearing once. This sample also appeared in a second study, on T cells of mothers and their children.

Specimen: blood. These receptor sequences come from a boy younger than 18 in good health.

Remarks on this clonotype: A junction end diverges from the germline sequence, so it may reflect a read error. The V call is TRBV18, the J call TRBJ2-5; no reliable D call. CDR3 length equals 15 residues. CDR1 is KGHSH and CDR2 is LQKENI in the germline V gene. The CDR3 region has the DNA TGTGCCAGCTCACCGGTACTGGCGGCCCAAGAGGCCCAGTACTTC. It translates to CASSPVLAAQEAQYF.

Note on this clonotype: This probably arose from a read error, given a far larger clone one base away. The J gene is TRBJ2-5, the V gene TRBV5-1; no definite D call. Germline loops: CDR1 SGHRS, CDR2 YFSETQ. Trimming cost V 2 bases and J 7 bases, with 6 bases left between them. The CDR3 totals 11 residues. The chain's CDR3 is CASSFKGTQYF. The CDR3 DNA sequence: TGCGCCAGCAGCTTCAAAGGGACCCAGTACTTC.

CDR3 protein: CASSPAPYTHQPQHF. The CDR3 DNA is TGTGCCAGCAGTCCCGCCCCATACACTCATCAGCCCCAGCATTTT. This rearrangement joins TRBV12-3 or TRBV12-4 to TRBJ1-5; D gene unclear. CDR3 length: 15 amino acids. V lost 5 bases and J lost 5, with 16 bases in between.

This clonotype was picked up one time. This sequence joins TRBV12-3 or TRBV12-4 and TRBJ2-1, with TRBD2 identical over 12 bases. This CDR3 spans 15 amino acids. The V gene end was trimmed by 4 bases and the J gene end by 9 bases; junction bases not matched to a gene: 7. The CDR3 loop reads CASSYRLAGGTEQFF. In nucleotides, the CDR3 is TGTGCCAGCAGTTATCGGCTAGCGGGGGGGACTGAGCAGTTCTTC.

This rearrangement joins TRBV20-1 to TRBJ1-3, with D perhaps TRBD1 (5 bases). The V gene's germline CDR1 is DFQATT and CDR2 SNEGSKA (reference sequence). Trimming cost V 3 bases and J 3 bases, with 12 bases left between them. The CDR3 loop spans 14 amino acids. CDR3 DNA: TGCAGTGCTAGCTCAGACAGCCATGGAAACACCATATATTTT. Its translation is CSASSDSHGNTIYF.

This chain joins TRBV12-3 or TRBV12-4 and TRBJ1-5, with D possibly matching TRBD1 (5 bases). This CDR3 comprises 12 residues. Trimming left V 5 bases short and J 6 bases short, with 8 bases between. CDR3 sequence reads: CASSPGAQPQHF. The CDR3 DNA reads TGTGCCAGCAGTCCCGGGGCTCAGCCCCAGCATTTT.

V and J are TRBV5-1 and TRBJ2-7; no clear D. V gave up 7 bases and J gave up 2 bases, with 16 bases separating them. Germline loops: CDR1 SGHRS, CDR2 YFSETQ. The CDR3 extends over 14 amino acids. This chain's CDR3 is CASATLGAAYEQYF. CDR3 coding DNA: TGCGCCAGCGCCACCCTAGGAGCCGCCTACGAGCAGTACTTC.

The chain has TRBV2 and TRBJ2-1; D perhaps matches TRBD1 (6 bases). Germline loops: CDR1 SNHLY, CDR2 FYNNEI. V lost 6 bases and J 10 bases, leaving 13 bases between the germline ends. The CDR3 is 12 residues long. This chain's CDR3 is CASRGDILEQFF. The CDR3 nucleotides read TGTGCCAGCAGGGGGGACATTCTCGAGCAGTTCTTC.

This rearrangement joins TRBV5-1 to TRBJ1-4; 7 bases agree with TRBD1. Trimming removed 4 bases from V and 7 bases from J; junction bases left unmatched: 7. CDR3 size: 14 residues. Germline values: CDR1 SGHRS, CDR2 YFSETQ. The CDR3 bases are TGCGCCAGCAGCCCCTCGGGGGACAGTGAAAAACTGTTTTTT. It specifies CASSPSGDSEKLFF.

This clonotype appeared a few times. The chain employs TRBV3-1 and TRBJ2-6; 8 nucleotides match TRBD1. The V gene's germline CDR1 is LGHDT and CDR2 YNNKEL (reference sequence). V lost 4 bases, J lost 0 bases, and 8 bases stayed unmatched. The CDR3 has 18 residues. CDR3 bases: TGTGCCAGCAGCCTCCAGGGGGCTTCTAGCTCTGGGGCCAACGTCCTGACTTTC. Protein sequence: CASSLQGASSSGANVLTF.

This clonotype turned up a few times. This rearrangement joins TRBV12-3 or TRBV12-4 to TRBJ2-5; 11 nucleotides align to TRBD2. The J call is in doubt because the DNA end fits TRBJ2-7 better. The CDR3 contains 15 residues. The CDR3 sequence is CASSLRLAGGNEQYF. CDR3 nucleotides: TGTGCCAGCAGTTTAAGGCTAGCGGGGGGAAACGAGCAGTACTTC.

This clonotype was seen more than once but under ten times. V usage is TRBV2 and J usage is TRBJ2-5; maybe TRBD2 (6 bases). The assigned J gene may be wrong: the sequence end matches TRBJ2-1 better. The CDR3 has 14 amino acids. Germline loops: CDR1 SNHLY, CDR2 FYNNEI. DNA for the CDR3: TGTGCCAGCAGTGAATTGCGGGGCTACAATGAGCAGTTCTTC. It is translated as CASSELRGYNEQFF.

This clonotype was observed a handful of times. J is TRBJ2-1 and V is TRBV7-3; D not resolved. Germline V CDR1 and CDR2: SGHTA, FQGTGA. The V end was cut by 0 bases, the J end by 3 bases, with 3 bases between. This CDR3 has 13 amino acids. The CDR3 here is CASSLTVYNEQFF. The CDR3 DNA reads as TGTGCCAGCAGCTTAACCGTCTACAATGAGCAGTTCTTC.

This clonotype has only one observation. The genes are TRBV30 and TRBJ2-7; D remains ambiguous. Germline V gives CDR1 GTSNPN, CDR2 SVGIG (reference sequence). CDR3 length: 14 residues. The ends were cut back, 5 bases at V and 4 bases at J, with 18 bases in the middle. The CDR3 region is CAWSPLARPYEQYF. In DNA form, the CDR3 reads TGTGCCTGGTCCCCTCTGGCCAGGCCTTACGAGCAGTACTTC.

V is TRBV12-3 or TRBV12-4 and J is TRBJ2-2; no reliable D call. There are 14 residues in the CDR3. Trimming cost V 2 bases and J 12 bases, with 16 bases left between them. The DNA for the CDR3 is TGTGCCAGCAGTTTACGGGCCCTTGCCCGGAAGCTGTTTTTT. Amino acid sequence: CASSLRALARKLFF.

The chain employs TRBV20-1 and TRBJ1-2; D call uncertain. Germline V CDR1 and CDR2: DFQATT, SNEGSKA (reference sequence). The CDR3 spans 13 residues. The chain's CDR3 is CSPLAGPAYGYTF. CDR3 DNA sequence: TGCAGCCCTCTCGCCGGCCCGGCCTATGGCTACACCTTC.

As for this clonotype: This may come from a read error, since a much larger clone is one base off. This rearrangement joins TRBV18 to TRBJ2-1, with D hard to call. Germline assignment: CDR1 KGHSH and CDR2 LQKENI. The CDR3 spans 12 residues. CDR3 sequence reads: CSSSPKVGLQFF. The CDR3 DNA follows: TGTTCCAGCTCACCCAAAGTAGGGCTCCAGTTCTTC.

This chain connects TRBV3-1 to TRBJ2-1, with TRBD2 matching over 12 bases. Germline CDR1 and CDR2: LGHDT and YNNKEL (reference sequence). CDR3 size: 16 residues. Trimming removed 0 bases from V and 9 bases from J; junction bases left unmatched: 6. CDR3 nucleotides: TGTGCCAGCAGCCAAGATGAGGCTAGCGGGGGGGGTGAGCAGTTCTTC. Translated, it gives CASSQDEASGGGEQFF.

This clonotype turned up a few times. V is TRBV9 and J is TRBJ2-5; TRBD1 matches 9 bases. The ends lost 4 bases at V and 1 base at J; junction bases unmatched: 8. CDR1 is SGDLS, CDR2 YYNGEE, per germline. This CDR3 is built from 16 residues. The CDR3 DNA reads as TGTGCCAGCAGCCCTCCGGGACAGGGTCCCCAAGAGACCCAGTACTTC. Protein sequence: CASSPPGQGPQETQYF.

This clonotype has more than one count but fewer than ten. This chain joins TRBV5-1 and TRBJ2-1; a possible D gene is TRBD2 (6 bases). Germline V gives CDR1 SGHRS, CDR2 YFSETQ. CDR3 length: 15 amino acids. Trimming removed 2 bases at V and 6 bases at J, with 15 bases between. The CDR3 region has the DNA TGCGCCAGCAGCTTCCTCGGGGGACCGGTCAATGAGCAGTTCTTC. As protein: CASSFLGGPVNEQFF.

There are a few counts of this clonotype. The gene calls are TRBV13 and TRBJ2-3; 12 bases map to TRBD2. Trimming at V came to 5 bases and at J to 0 bases, leaving 9 bases not matched to a gene. CDR1 and CDR2 (germline): PRHDT, FYEKMQ (reference sequence). There are 18 residues in the CDR3. CDR3: CASSGGLAGIRSTDTQYF. CDR3 DNA sequence: TGTGCCAGCAGCGGGGGACTAGCGGGTATCAGAAGCACAGATACGCAGTATTTT.

This clonotype was detected only a few times. The chain links TRBV7-2 to TRBJ2-3, with a possible D match to TRBD2 (5 bases). CDR1 and CDR2 (germline): SGHTA, FQGNSA. The CDR3 runs to 15 residues. The germline V and J ends were trimmed by 4 bases and 0 bases, with 11 bases remaining between them. CDR3 loop: CTSSSDYSSTDTQYF. CDR3 sequence (DNA): TGTACCAGCAGCTCCGACTACTCTAGCACAGATACGCAGTATTTT.

V is TRBV4-1 and J is TRBJ2-1, with TRBD1 matching 8 bases. Germline V CDR1 and CDR2: MGHRA, YSYEKL. V dropped 4 bases and J dropped 3; count of bases not matched to a gene: 11. CDR3 length: 17 amino acids. Here the CDR3 reads CASSLLGAGGLYNEQFF. As DNA, the CDR3 is TGCGCCAGCAGCCTGCTGGGTGCAGGGGGCCTCTACAATGAGCAGTTCTTC.

This clonotype was observed a few times. At one of its ends the junction is not consistent with the germline gene, which may arise from a read error. The V and J genes are TRBV29-1 and TRBJ1-2; 9 nucleotides agree with TRBD1. The germline CDR1 and CDR2 sequences are SQVTM and ANQGSEA. There are 15 residues in the CDR3. CDR3 in amino acids: CSVEGQGIGLDGYTF. CDR3 bases: TGCAGCGTGGAAGGACAGGGGATCGGTCTGGACGGCTACACCTTC.

This clonotype was observed a few times. In nucleotides, the CDR3 is TGCGCCAGCAGCAAAAAACAGGGGGCGAATGAAAAACTGTTTTTT. It translates to CASSKKQGANEKLFF. V is TRBV5-1 and J is TRBJ1-4, with 9 bases fitting TRBD1. The J segment lost 5 bases and the V segment lost 4 bases, leaving 6 bases of the junction unmatched. This CDR3 has 15 amino acids. Germline V gives CDR1 SGHRS, CDR2 YFSETQ.

The chain has TRBV7-9 and TRBJ2-1, with D hard to call. CDR3 size: 14 residues. Trimming removed 5 bases at V and 4 bases at J, with 12 bases between. Germline V lookup: CDR1 SEHNR, CDR2 FQNEAQ (reference sequence). The CDR3 region has the DNA TGTGCCAGCAGCCTCATGAACGTATACAATGAGCAGTTCTTC. Encoded protein: CASSLMNVYNEQFF.

This clonotype was counted between two and nine times. CDR3 DNA sequence: TGCAGTGCTAGAGATTCCCGGGGGGGACTGACCGGGGAGCTGTTTTTT. Translated: CSARDSRGGLTGELFF. The chain is built from TRBV20-1 and TRBJ2-2; TRBD2 agrees at 8 bases. The CDR3 contains 16 residues. V lost 0 bases, J lost 5 bases, and 8 bases stayed unmatched. CDR1 and CDR2 from the germline V gene are DFQATT and SNEGSKA (reference sequence).

This clonotype was seen a few times. The CDR3 sequence is CASRAGQGNGYTF. CDR3 nucleotides: TGTGCCAGCAGGGCCGGACAGGGGAATGGCTACACCTTC. The genes are TRBV12-3 or TRBV12-4 and TRBJ1-2; TRBD1 aligns across 9 bases. This CDR3 is 13 amino acids long. J gave up 6 bases and V 6 bases, and 5 bases lay outside the gene matches.

The V and J genes are TRBV7-9 and TRBJ2-1; tentatively, D is TRBD1 or TRBD2 (5 bases each). The CDR3 consists of 16 residues. Germline-derived CDR1 and CDR2 are SEHNR and FQNEAQ (reference sequence). Trimming stripped 6 bases from V and 6 bases from J, with 21 bases between. CDR3 nucleotide sequence: TGTGCCAGCAGTCATCGGCCGGGACGGGATGTCAATGAGCAGTTCTTC. Amino acids: CASSHRPGRDVNEQFF.

This clonotype showed up just once. The chain uses TRBV20-1 and TRBJ1-2, with TRBD1 matching over 11 bases. CDR3 size: 13 residues. V dropped 3 bases and J dropped 5; count of bases not matched to a gene: 2. CDR1 is DFQATT and CDR2 is SNEGSKA in the germline V gene (reference sequence). The CDR3 loop is CSARGQGVYGYTF. The CDR3 bases are TGCAGTGCTAGGGGACAGGGGGTATATGGCTACACCTTC.

This clonotype was seen repeatedly, ten times or more. The rearrangement uses TRBV20-1 and TRBJ2-7, with D uncertain. CDR1 DFQATT and CDR2 SNEGSKA come from the germline V gene (reference sequence). Trimming took 6 bases from V and 2 from J, leaving 17 bases between them. The CDR3 runs 14 residues. CDR3 residues: CSAVGSAPAYEQYF. CDR3 in DNA: TGCAGTGCCGTGGGCAGCGCACCCGCCTACGAGCAGTACTTC.

The CDR3 nucleotides are TGTGCCAGCAGCGTAGGACAGGGGTACGAAAAACTGTTTTTT. Its protein is CASSVGQGYEKLFF. The J gene is TRBJ1-4, the V gene TRBV9; 8 nucleotides match TRBD1. In germline, CDR1 is SGDLS, CDR2 YYNGEE. The CDR3 loop spans 14 amino acids. V shed 0 bases and J 8 bases; nucleotides not matched to a gene: 3.